The 11 T cell receptor beta chains reported below all come from one sample, sequenced in a study of graft-versus-host responses after intestinal transplantation. Researchers placed roughly 200,000 CFSE-labeled responder cells in culture with roughly 200,000 irradiated, violet-dye-labeled stimulator cells. Here immunoSEQ multiplex PCR was the method, and the copy in TCRdb shows in-frame clones only, minus some. The sample lists 20,000 to 25,000 clones, around 43% occurring once. Here the sequenced sample was alloreactive CD8+ T cells from a mixed lymphocyte reaction culture, taken before transplantation. As for subset: CFSE-low proliferating T cells sorted from roughly six-day pre-transplant mixed lymphocyte reaction (GvH or HvG direction). The receptors here all came from a human patient who was an organ donor for intestinal transplantation.

The chain is built from TRBV30 and TRBJ2-7, with 10 bases matching TRBD1. Germline assignment: CDR1 GTSNPN and CDR2 SVGIG (reference sequence). With 4 bases clipped from V and 4 bases from J, the junction kept 7 bases outside the gene matches. The CDR3 length is 14 residues. CDR3 in amino acids: CAWTHGTGAYEQYF. The CDR3 DNA follows: TGTGCCTGGACCCACGGGACAGGGGCTTACGAGCAGTACTTC.

In its sample, this clone is medium-sized. This chain connects TRBV4-3 to TRBJ2-7, with 8 bases aligning to TRBD2. The germline V gene encodes CDR1 LGHNA and CDR2 YSLEER. J gave up 2 bases and V 0 bases, and 9 bases lay outside the gene matches. The CDR3 sequence is 17 residues long. The CDR3, as DNA: TGCGCCAGCAGCCAAGAACGACCGGGACTAGTCCCCTACGAGCAGTACTTC. Protein sequence: CASSQERPGLVPYEQYF.

Only a few counts were recorded for this clone. This sequence joins TRBV4-1 and TRBJ1-1, with D possibly matching TRBD1 (5 bases). There are 14 residues in the CDR3. Trimming removed 1 base at V and 8 bases at J, with 14 bases between. Germline assignment: CDR1 MGHRA and CDR2 YSYEKL. The CDR3 coding sequence is TGCGCCAGCAGCCAAGTCGGGGGGACGGGGGAAGCTTTCTTT. Encoded protein: CASSQVGGTGEAFF.

In DNA, the CDR3 is TGTGCCAGCAGCCCCCTAGCGGTTCTATACGAGCAGTACTTC. It yields the protein CASSPLAVLYEQYF. The chain recombines TRBV5-8 with TRBJ2-7, with 7 bases aligning to TRBD2. This CDR3 comprises 14 residues. V dropped 4 bases and J dropped 4; count of bases not matched to a gene: 8. Germline lookup yields CDR1 SGHTS and CDR2 YDEGEE.

This clone appeared a few times. The V gene is TRBV5-6, the J gene TRBJ1-2, with 8 bases lining up with TRBD1. Germline values: CDR1 SGHDT, CDR2 YYEEEE. The J segment lost 2 bases and the V segment lost 2 bases, leaving 2 bases of the junction unmatched. CDR3 size: 14 residues. The CDR3 DNA sequence: TGTGCCAGCAGCTTACAGGGGGTAAACTATGGCTACACCTTC. Translation gives CASSLQGVNYGYTF.

This clone was picked up a small number of times. The chain carries TRBV6-5 and TRBJ2-7; D perhaps matches TRBD2 (6 bases). Germline-derived CDR1 and CDR2 are MNHEY and SVGAGI. Between the trimmed V and J ends, which lost 6 bases and 2 bases, there was a span of 8 bases. The CDR3 has 12 residues. Written as DNA, the CDR3 is TGTGCCAGCAGCCTAGCGCCCTACGAGCAGTACTTC. Protein: CASSLAPYEQYF.

The chain combines TRBV6-5 with TRBJ2-3, with 14 bases identical to TRBD2. V lost 0 bases, J lost 4 bases, and 0 bases stayed unmatched. CDR1 and CDR2 from the germline V gene are MNHEY and SVGAGI. This CDR3 contains 16 residues. CDR3 amino acids: CASSYSTSGRADTQYF. The CDR3 bases are TGTGCCAGCAGTTACTCGACTAGCGGGAGGGCAGATACGCAGTATTTT.

The J gene is TRBJ2-7, the V gene TRBV18; 10 nucleotides line up with TRBD2. Trimming took 6 bases from V and 4 from J; bases not matched to a gene: 6. CDR1 is KGHSH and CDR2 is LQKENI in the germline V gene. This CDR3 has 14 residues. The CDR3 DNA reads as TGTGCCAGCTCTGTGGCTAGCGGGAGATACGAGCAGTACTTC. It codes for CASSVASGRYEQYF.

The chain is built from TRBV5-4 and TRBJ1-1, with TRBD1 as a possible D gene (5 bases). Trimming took off 1 base at V and 3 bases at J, with 7 bases between the two ends. Per germline, CDR1 SGHNT and CDR2 YYREEE (reference sequence). The CDR3 has 13 residues. CDR3: CASSLTGHTEAFF. Written as DNA, the CDR3 is TGTGCCAGCAGCTTGACAGGTCACACTGAAGCTTTCTTT.

V gene TRBV6-1 combines with J gene TRBJ2-5, with 9 nucleotides matching TRBD2. The CDR3 length is 13 residues. Per germline, CDR1 MNHNS and CDR2 SASEGT. With V trimmed by 5 bases and J by 5 bases, 3 bases remained unmatched. In DNA form, the CDR3 reads TGTGCCAGCAGTACCGGGACTAGCGAGACCCAGTACTTC. It specifies CASSTGTSETQYF.

This chain connects TRBV4-3 to TRBJ2-1; D uncertain. The germline V gene has CDR1 LGHNA and CDR2 YSLEER. V lost 0 bases to trimming and J lost 8 bases, with 17 bases between them. The CDR3 length is 16 residues. As DNA, the CDR3 is TGCGCCAGCAGCCAAGAGCCCCTGGGATCTATGGATGAGCAGTTCTTC. It translates to CASSQEPLGSMDEQFF.